The sequence of this TCR beta chain was determined in a study of cytomegalovirus exposure and HLA in healthy donors. Study-wide background: About 200 million T cells yielded approximately 100 million unique TCR beta sequences, as an earlier analysis found. General observations from the study: Follow-up analysis later connected one missense variant in DCLRE1C with trimming of TCR beta V- and J-genes. Reportedly, a later analysis found an Asian-associated ancestry cluster had fewer N-insertions than the roughly 700-donor mean. Association with HLA alleles at 0.05 false discovery rate was found for 16,951 TCR beta sequences in a later analysis.

The CDR3 extends over 13 amino acids. Germline CDR1 is SGHTA and CDR2 is FQGNSA. J lost 7 bases, V lost 2 bases, and 2 bases had no gene match. As for this clone: As yet, its antigen is unknown.

Amplification used 60 Vbeta primers and 13 Jbeta primers. The assay was immunoSEQ multiplex PCR, and TCRdb's table has in-frame clones only and misses some. The sample contains 150,000 or so clones, around four fifths of which appear only once. The V call is TRBV7-2, the J call TRBJ2-4; 7 bases are a match to TRBD1. This receptor was taken from a man younger than 35 in good health and CMV-seropositive. Input material: PBMCs. Here the CDR3 reads CASSLRGQNIQYF. The CDR3 coding sequence is TGTGCCAGCAGCTTAAGGGGGCAGAACATTCAGTACTTC.